These 14 T cell receptor beta chains share one sample of origin, sequenced in a study of T cell responses to AZD1222 COVID-19 vaccine (dated by TCRdb to the early 2020s). Libraries were made using the immunoSEQ multiplex PCR assay. In its TCRdb copy, this immuneACCESS table keeps in-frame sequences only and misses some clones. Where compared with another copy, unresolved V genes explain less than half of these, and the others have no known cause. The sample has approximately 180,000 clones on record, roughly 88% of them singletons. In total, the top ten clones hold about 8% of the sample. This specimen's time point label, interpreted: baseline before first vaccination. Sequences were derived from peripheral blood, sampled on day 0 of AZD1222 vaccination. These receptors all stem from an adult in good health.

The chain links TRBV4-2 to TRBJ2-3, with a tentative D call TRBD2 (6 bases). CDR1 and CDR2 (germline): LGHNA, YNFKEQ. V was clipped by 0 bases and J by 4 bases, with 11 bases between them. The CDR3 consists of 15 residues. The DNA of the CDR3 is TGTGCCAGCAGCCAAGATACGGAGGGATCAGATACGCAGTATTTT. Protein sequence: CASSQDTEGSDTQYF.

V usage is TRBV29-1 and J usage is TRBJ2-3; 8 positions match TRBD2. The CDR3 sequence is 14 residues long. Germline trimming cut 5 bases from V and 1 base from J; bases unmatched to any gene: 5. Germline V gene lookup returns CDR1 SQVTM and CDR2 ANQGSEA. CDR3 in amino acids: CSVLRGGGTDTQYF. CDR3 bases: TGCAGCGTTCTACGGGGGGGCGGCACAGATACGCAGTATTTT.

The rearrangement uses TRBV2 and TRBJ1-4; no clear D. Germline values: CDR1 SNHLY, CDR2 FYNNEI. There are 14 residues in the CDR3. Trimming shortened V by 8 bases and J by 0 bases, and 10 bases separated the two germline ends. The CDR3, as DNA: TGTGCCAGCGCCCCGGGTGCAACTAATGAAAAACTGTTTTTT. Translation gives CASAPGATNEKLFF.

This chain links TRBV6-5 with TRBJ1-6; D gene ambiguous. The germline V gene encodes CDR1 MNHEY and CDR2 SVGAGI. Trimming removed 8 bases at V and 8 bases at J, with 16 bases between. The CDR3 totals 14 residues. The CDR3 spells CASFDPVSDSPLHF. The CDR3, as DNA: TGTGCCAGCTTCGACCCCGTCTCGGATTCACCCCTCCACTTT.

The rearrangement joins TRBV28 to TRBJ2-3; D perhaps matches TRBD2 (6 bases). The CDR3 runs 14 residues. Deletions cut 6 bases from V and 12 bases from J, with 22 bases between. Looked up from germline, CDR1 is MDHEN and CDR2 is SYDVKM. CDR3 loop: CASSQGTSWVKQYF. The DNA for the CDR3 is TGTGCCAGCAGCCAAGGGACTTCTTGGGTGAAACAGTATTTT.

This clone was seen once. V gene TRBV28 combines with J gene TRBJ1-2; TRBD1 aligns across 9 bases. V lost 0 bases, J lost 7 bases, and 6 bases stayed unmatched. This CDR3 is 15 amino acids long. Germline V gene sequence: CDR1 MDHEN, CDR2 SYDVKM. CDR3: CASSLWSDRGTGYTF. For the CDR3, the DNA is TGTGCCAGCAGTTTATGGAGTGACAGGGGGACTGGCTACACCTTC.

This clone was recorded a few times. The V call is TRBV9, the J call TRBJ1-6, with no clear D. V was pared by 4 bases and J by 9 bases, with 23 bases between. Germline V gene sequence: CDR1 SGDLS, CDR2 YYNGEE. CDR3 length: 17 amino acids. The CDR3 DNA sequence: TGTGCCAGCAGCCCGGGCCCCCTATGGCAGGAGAGTTCACCCCTCCACTTT. This codes for CASSPGPLWQESSPLHF.

This chain uses TRBV4-1 with TRBJ2-5; TRBD2 is a possible D gene (6 bases). This CDR3 region has 14 residues. Germline values: CDR1 MGHRA, CDR2 YSYEKL. Trimming pared 3 bases from V and 7 bases from J, leaving 15 bases between. CDR3 sequence: CASSHVRGEATQYF. CDR3 bases: TGCGCCAGCAGCCATGTTCGCGGGGAGGCGACCCAGTACTTC.

This chain uses TRBV7-9 with TRBJ2-7, with 7 bases fitting TRBD1. The CDR3 loop spans 14 amino acids. The germline gives CDR1 SEHNR, CDR2 FQNEAQ (reference sequence). J lost 5 bases, V lost 5 bases, and 9 bases had no gene match. The CDR3 sequence: CASSPPGQTDEQYF. The CDR3 coding sequence is TGTGCCAGCAGCCCCCCGGGACAGACGGACGAGCAGTACTTC.

This rearrangement joins TRBV9 to TRBJ1-3, with D tentatively TRBD1 (5 bases). Germline V gives CDR1 SGDLS, CDR2 YYNGEE. V gave up 4 bases and J gave up 0 bases, with 8 bases separating them. The CDR3 totals 14 residues. The CDR3 bases are TGTGCCAGCAGCCGTACAGGCTCTGGAAACACCATATATTTT. Its protein product is CASSRTGSGNTIYF.

The genes are TRBV4-3 and TRBJ2-7; D remains ambiguous. The CDR3 length is 14 residues. V lost 4 bases, J lost 3 bases, and 13 bases lay in between. Germline-derived CDR1 and CDR2 are LGHNA and YSLEER. The CDR3 sequence is CASSPQTLGYEQYF. For the CDR3, the DNA is TGCGCCAGCAGCCCCCAGACCTTAGGCTACGAGCAGTACTTC.

The rearrangement joins TRBV3-1 (or the pseudogene TRBV3-2) to TRBJ1-5; tentatively, D is TRBD1 (5 bases). With 3 bases removed from V and 5 bases from J, the gap between germline ends came to 11 bases. The CDR3 loop spans 14 amino acids. Per the germline V gene, CDR1 is LGHDT and CDR2 is YNNKEL (reference sequence). The CDR3, as DNA: TGTGCCAGCAGCCATTATGTGGGGGATCAGCCCCAGCATTTT. This sequence encodes CASSHYVGDQPQHF.

This clone was counted a single time. V usage is TRBV11-1 and J usage is TRBJ1-1, with a tentative D call TRBD1 (6 bases). The V gene's germline CDR1 is SGHAT and CDR2 FQDESV (reference sequence). Trimming stripped 0 bases from V and 6 bases from J, with 8 bases between. The CDR3 extends over 13 amino acids. In nucleotides, the CDR3 is TGTGCCAGCAGCTTAGCGGGGGCAGCTGAAGCTTTCTTT. Protein sequence: CASSLAGAAEAFF.

The chain is built from TRBV25-1 and TRBJ2-7; perhaps TRBD2 as D (6 bases). Trimming took 7 bases from V and 0 from J, leaving 10 bases between them. CDR1 MGHDK and CDR2 SYGVNS come from the germline V gene. The CDR3 totals 13 residues. CDR3 sequence: CASTGSNSYEQYF. The DNA for the CDR3 is TGTGCCAGCACCGGGAGCAACTCCTACGAGCAGTACTTC.